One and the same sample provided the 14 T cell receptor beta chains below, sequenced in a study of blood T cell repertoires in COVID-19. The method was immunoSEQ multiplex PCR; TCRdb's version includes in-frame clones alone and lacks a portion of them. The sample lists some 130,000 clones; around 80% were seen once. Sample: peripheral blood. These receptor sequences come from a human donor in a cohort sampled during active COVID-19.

CDR3 loop: CASSILGADQPQHF. In nucleotides, the CDR3 is TGTGCCAGTAGTATTCTAGGGGCGGATCAGCCCCAGCATTTT. This chain connects TRBV19 to TRBJ1-5; TRBD1 might be the D (5 bases). CDR3 length: 14 amino acids. Germline CDR1 is LNHDA and CDR2 is SQIVND (reference sequence). The V end was cut by 3 bases, the J end by 5 bases, with 11 bases between.

The CDR3 coding sequence is TGTGCCAGCAGTCCCTTAGCGGGTAGCAATCAGCCCCAGCATTTT. Its protein product is CASSPLAGSNQPQHF. The rearrangement joins TRBV27 to TRBJ1-5, with unresolved D. V shed 5 bases and J shed 0 bases, with 11 bases lying between them. The V gene's germline CDR1 is MNHEY and CDR2 SMNVEV (reference sequence). The CDR3 totals 15 residues.

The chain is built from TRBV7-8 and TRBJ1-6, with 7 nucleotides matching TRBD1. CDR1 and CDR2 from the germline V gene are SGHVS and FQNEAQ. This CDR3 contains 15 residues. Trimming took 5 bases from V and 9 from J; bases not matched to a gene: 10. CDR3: CASSPSGTEFSPLHF. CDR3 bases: TGTGCCAGCAGCCCCTCCGGGACAGAATTTTCACCCCTCCACTTT. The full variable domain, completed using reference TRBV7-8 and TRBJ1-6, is GAGVSQSPRYKVAKRGQDVALRCDPISGHVSLFWYQQALGQGPEFLTYFQNEAQLDKSGLPSDRFFAERPEGSVSTLKIQRTQQEDSAVYLCASSPSGTEFSPLHFGNGTRLTVT.

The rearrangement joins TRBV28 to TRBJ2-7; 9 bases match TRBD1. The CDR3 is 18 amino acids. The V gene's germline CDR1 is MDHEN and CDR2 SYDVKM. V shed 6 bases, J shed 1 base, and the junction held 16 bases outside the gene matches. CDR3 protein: CASSSGTGSIMSSYEQYF. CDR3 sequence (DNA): TGTGCCAGCAGCTCCGGGACAGGGAGTATTATGTCGTCCTACGAGCAGTACTTC.

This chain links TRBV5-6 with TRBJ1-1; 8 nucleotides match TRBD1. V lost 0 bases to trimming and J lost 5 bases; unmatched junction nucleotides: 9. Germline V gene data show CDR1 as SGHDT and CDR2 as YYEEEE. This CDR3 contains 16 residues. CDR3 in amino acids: CASSLAYAGGMTEAFF. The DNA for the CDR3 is TGTGCCAGCAGCTTGGCCTATGCAGGGGGCATGACTGAAGCTTTCTTT.

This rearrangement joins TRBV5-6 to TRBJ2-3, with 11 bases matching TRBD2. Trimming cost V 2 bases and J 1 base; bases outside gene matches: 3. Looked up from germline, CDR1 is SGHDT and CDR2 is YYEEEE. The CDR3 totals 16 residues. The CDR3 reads CASSFPSGGRTDTQYF. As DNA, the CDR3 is TGTGCCAGCAGCTTCCCTAGCGGGGGGCGCACAGATACGCAGTATTTT.

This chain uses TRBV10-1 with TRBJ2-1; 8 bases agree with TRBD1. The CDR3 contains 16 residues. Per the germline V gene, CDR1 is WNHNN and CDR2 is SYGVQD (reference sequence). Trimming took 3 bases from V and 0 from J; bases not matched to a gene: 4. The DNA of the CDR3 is TGCGCCAGCAGTGAAACAGGGGGAAGCTCCTACAATGAGCAGTTCTTC. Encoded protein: CASSETGGSSYNEQFF.

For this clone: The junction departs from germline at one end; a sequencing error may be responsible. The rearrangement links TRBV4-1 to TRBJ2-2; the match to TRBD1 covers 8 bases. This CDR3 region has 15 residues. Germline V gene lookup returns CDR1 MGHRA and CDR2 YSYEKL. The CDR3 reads CPSSRPGQDTGELFF. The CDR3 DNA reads TGCCCCAGCAGCCGACCGGGACAGGACACCGGGGAGCTGTTTTTT.

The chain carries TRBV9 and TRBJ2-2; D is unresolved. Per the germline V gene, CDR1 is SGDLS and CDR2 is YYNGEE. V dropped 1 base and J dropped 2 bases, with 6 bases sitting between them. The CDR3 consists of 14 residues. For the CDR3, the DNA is TGTGCCAGCAGCGTATATTCCAACACCGGGGAGCTGTTTTTT. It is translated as CASSVYSNTGELFF.

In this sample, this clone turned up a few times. The CDR3 reads CASSGHGGGYTF. DNA for the CDR3: TGTGCCAGTTCTGGGCACGGGGGTGGCTACACCTTC. This chain uses TRBV9 with TRBJ1-2, with a weak D call TRBD1 (5 bases). V was trimmed by 8 bases and J by 7 bases, leaving 15 bases between them. Per the germline V gene, CDR1 is SGDLS and CDR2 is YYNGEE. The CDR3 length is 12 residues.

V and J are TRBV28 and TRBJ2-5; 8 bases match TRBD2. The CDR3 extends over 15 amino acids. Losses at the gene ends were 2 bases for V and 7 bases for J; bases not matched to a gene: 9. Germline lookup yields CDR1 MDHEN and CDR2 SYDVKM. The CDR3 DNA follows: TGTGCCAGCAGTTTACCCCCCGGGACTAGAGGGACCCAGTACTTC. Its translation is CASSLPPGTRGTQYF.

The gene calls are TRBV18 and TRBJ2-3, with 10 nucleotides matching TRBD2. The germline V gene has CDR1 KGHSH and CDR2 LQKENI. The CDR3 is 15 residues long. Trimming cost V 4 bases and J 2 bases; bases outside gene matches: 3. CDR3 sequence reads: CASSRTSGPTDTQYF. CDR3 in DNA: TGTGCCAGCTCACGGACTAGCGGCCCCACAGATACGCAGTATTTT.

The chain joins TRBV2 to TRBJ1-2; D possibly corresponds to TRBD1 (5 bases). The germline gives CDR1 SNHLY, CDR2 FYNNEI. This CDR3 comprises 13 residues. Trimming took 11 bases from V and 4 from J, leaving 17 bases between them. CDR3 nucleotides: TGTGCCGGCTCGGAAGGGGTTAGCTATGGCTACACCTTC. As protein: CAGSEGVSYGYTF.

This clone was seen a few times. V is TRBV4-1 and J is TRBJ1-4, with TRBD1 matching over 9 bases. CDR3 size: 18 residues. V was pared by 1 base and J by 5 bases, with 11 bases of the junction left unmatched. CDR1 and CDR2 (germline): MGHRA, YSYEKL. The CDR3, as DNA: TGCGCCAGCAGCCAAGGGACAGGGGTGCCTGGATCGAATGAAAAACTGTTTTTT. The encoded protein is CASSQGTGVPGSNEKLFF.